This TCR beta chain comes out of a study of blood T cell repertoires in COVID-19. Overall study context: The United States, Italy and Spain provided the acute and convalescent COVID-19 samples. Sources were T cells, B-cell-depleted T cells, or PBMCs; the material itself was cDNA or gDNA.

As processed by the authors: Amplifying reference gene primers gave estimates of nucleated cell counts. The repertoire was sequenced with immunoSEQ multiplex PCR; TCRdb's copy has only in-frame clones and lacks some. V and J calls and clone size are as listed in that table; D and trimming were resolved from the DNA. The sample holds 150,000 to 200,000 clones; about 79% are singletons and the top ten take 26%. The CDR3 length is 17 residues. V was pared by 4 bases and J by 2 bases, with 12 bases of the junction left unmatched. Per germline, CDR1 SGDLS and CDR2 YYNGEE. Sequenced sample: peripheral blood. This clonotype was obtained from a woman aged 70 to 79 with acute or convalescent COVID-19. The chain couples TRBV9 to TRBJ1-3, with 7 nucleotides matching TRBD1. The DNA for the CDR3 is TGTGCCAGCAGCCAAGACAGAGGAGGGGGCACTGGAAACACCATATATTTT. Protein product: CASSQDRGGGTGNTIYF.